A single sample gave rise to the 30 T cell receptor beta chains below, sequenced in a study of blood T cell repertoires in COVID-19. This table comes from immunoSEQ multiplex PCR, and its TCRdb copy is limited to in-frame clones, with some not included. The sample consists of around 200,000 clones, roughly 86% of them appearing once. Sequenced: PBMCs or T cells enriched from blood (not recorded which). All receptors come from a middle-aged man with acute COVID-19.

The chain uses TRBV6-5 and TRBJ2-7; 10 nucleotides match TRBD1. The CDR3 is 15 residues long. The germline CDR1 and CDR2 sequences are MNHEY and SVGAGI. V gave up 8 bases and J gave up 4 bases; unmatched junction bases: 11. The CDR3 bases are TGTGCCAGCCTAAACGGGGGACAGGGGAGGTACGAGCAGTACTTC. Its protein product is CASLNGGQGRYEQYF.

This chain joins TRBV5-6 and TRBJ1-5; perhaps TRBD1 as D (5 bases). Germline V gene lookup returns CDR1 SGHDT and CDR2 YYEEEE. The CDR3 sequence is 16 residues long. Between the trimmed V and J ends, which lost 3 bases and 1 base, there was a span of 14 bases. The CDR3 here is CASSWGGDWSNQPQHF. Written as DNA, the CDR3 is TGTGCCAGCAGCTGGGGGGGAGATTGGAGCAATCAGCCCCAGCATTTT.

The rearrangement joins TRBV2 to TRBJ1-5; the D gene is possibly TRBD1 (5 bases). V was trimmed by 8 bases and J by 0 bases, leaving 11 bases between them. The CDR3 is 14 residues long. CDR1 is SNHLY and CDR2 is FYNNEI in the germline V gene. CDR3: CASSQGISNQPQHF. CDR3 coding DNA: TGTGCCAGCTCTCAGGGTATTAGCAATCAGCCCCAGCATTTT. The full variable domain, in which reference TRBV2 and TRBJ1-5 provide the parts outside the CDR3, is EPEVTQTPSHQVTQMGQEVILRCVPISNHLYFYWYRQILGQKVEFLVSFYNNEISEKSEIFDDQFSVERPDGSNFTLKIRSTKLEDSAMYFCASSQGISNQPQHFGDGTRLSIL.

This clone was counted only a few times. The genes are TRBV20-1 and TRBJ2-7, with no clear D. In germline, CDR1 is DFQATT, CDR2 SNEGSKA (reference sequence). This CDR3 spans 10 amino acids. With 4 bases removed from V and 4 bases from J, the gap between germline ends came to 5 bases. This chain's CDR3 is CSANPYEQYF. DNA of the CDR3: TGCAGTGCTAATCCATACGAGCAGTACTTC.

This chain joins TRBV9 and TRBJ1-4; 7 bases map to TRBD1. The germline V gene encodes CDR1 SGDLS and CDR2 YYNGEE. CDR3 length: 16 residues. V lost 4 bases, J lost 0 bases, and 6 bases stayed unmatched. CDR3 protein: CASSPDRASTNEKLFF. As DNA, the CDR3 is TGTGCCAGCAGCCCCGACAGGGCCTCAACTAATGAAAAACTGTTTTTT.

The rearrangement uses TRBV7-2 and TRBJ1-6, with 10 bases lining up with TRBD1. CDR1 is SGHTA and CDR2 is FQGNSA in the germline V gene. The CDR3 contains 16 residues. Unmatched junction bases numbered 6, after V lost 0 bases and J lost 10 bases. CDR3 protein: CASSLALGTGVSPLHF. The CDR3 coding sequence is TGTGCCAGCAGCTTAGCGCTAGGGACAGGGGTATCACCCCTCCACTTT.

This clone has more than one count but fewer than ten. The chain carries TRBV3-1 (or the pseudogene TRBV3-2) and TRBJ1-2; unclear D gene. Germline loops: CDR1 LGHDT, CDR2 YNNKEL (reference sequence). The germline V and J ends were trimmed by 0 bases and 8 bases, with 10 bases remaining between them. The CDR3 is 13 residues long. The CDR3 is CASSQESRGGYTF. In nucleotides, the CDR3 is TGTGCCAGCAGCCAAGAATCGCGGGGAGGCTACACCTTC.

V is TRBV2 and J is TRBJ2-7; D gene ambiguous. This CDR3 comprises 14 residues. V dropped 4 bases and J dropped 6 bases, with 16 bases sitting between them. Germline values: CDR1 SNHLY, CDR2 FYNNEI. This CDR3 is CASSGRSRLGEQYF. The CDR3 DNA follows: TGTGCCAGCAGTGGGCGGAGCCGATTGGGCGAGCAGTACTTC.

This clone was found once. Within the sample, other DNA sequences also encode this same CDR3. The genes are TRBV29-1 and TRBJ1-2; TRBD1 is a possible D gene (6 bases). The germline gives CDR1 SQVTM, CDR2 ANQGSEA. This CDR3 is built from 12 residues. Between the trimmed V and J ends, which lost 4 bases and 2 bases, there was a span of 8 bases. This CDR3 is CSVGQANYGYTF. The CDR3 nucleotides read TGCAGCGTTGGACAGGCGAACTATGGCTACACCTTC. Complete variable domain (other parts from reference TRBV29-1 and TRBJ1-2): SAVISQKPSRDICQRGTSLTIQCQVDSQVTMMFWYRQQPGQSLTLIATANQGSEATYESGFVIDKFPISRPNLTFSTLTVSNMSPEDSSIYLCSVGQANYGYTFGSGTRLTVV.

The CDR3 DNA reads as TGTGCCAGCAGCTTAAGGGGAGGGTTGGCAGATACGCAGTATTTT. It translates to CASSLRGGLADTQYF. This chain uses TRBV11-2 with TRBJ2-3; 7 positions agree with TRBD2. The V gene's germline CDR1 is SGHAT and CDR2 FQNNGV. The junction had 6 bases not matched to a gene; V was cut back by 2 bases and J by 4 bases. CDR3 length equals 15 residues. Together with reference TRBV11-2 and TRBJ2-3, the CDR3 gives the full variable domain: EAGVAQSPRYKIIEKRQSVAFWCNPISGHATLYWYQQILGQGPKLLIQFQNNGVVDDSQLPKDRFSAERLKGVDSTLKIQPAKLEDSAVYLCASSLRGGLADTQYFGPGTRLTVL.

This clone was detected once. V and J are TRBV29-1 and TRBJ1-4; TRBD1 agrees at 7 bases. V was clipped by 7 bases and J by 5 bases; unmatched bases: 7. CDR1 SQVTM and CDR2 ANQGSEA come from the germline V gene. The CDR3 sequence is 13 residues long. DNA of the CDR3: TGCAGCGCCCGGGACAGTGGGAATGAAAAACTGTTTTTT. Its translation: CSARDSGNEKLFF.

This chain joins TRBV5-1 and TRBJ2-5, with D possibly matching TRBD2 (5 bases). CDR1 is SGHRS and CDR2 is YFSETQ in the germline V gene. This CDR3 has 14 residues. Deletions cut 0 bases from V and 5 bases from J, with 11 bases between. Here the CDR3 reads CASSLAGSRETQYF. In DNA form, the CDR3 reads TGCGCCAGCAGCTTGGCGGGGTCCCGGGAGACCCAGTACTTC.

The gene calls are TRBV29-1 and TRBJ2-1, with D possibly being TRBD1 (6 bases). V was cut by 5 bases and J by 1 base, with 12 bases left in between. Per the germline V gene, CDR1 is SQVTM and CDR2 is ANQGSEA. This CDR3 comprises 14 residues. CDR3 protein: CSVPDSKSYNEQFF. The CDR3 nucleotides are TGCAGCGTTCCGGACAGTAAATCCTACAATGAGCAGTTCTTC.

This chain links TRBV5-6 with TRBJ1-5, with D possibly TRBD1 on 6 matching bases. Per germline, CDR1 SGHDT and CDR2 YYEEEE. Trimming removed 2 bases at V and 13 bases at J, with 19 bases between. This CDR3 comprises 14 residues. CDR3 coding DNA: TGTGCCAGCAGCTTTAATCCGGATCAGGGGCTTCAGCATTTT. Encoded protein: CASSFNPDQGLQHF.

The gene calls are TRBV7-9 and TRBJ1-4; 7 bases line up with TRBD1. Germline V gene sequence: CDR1 SEHNR, CDR2 FQNEAQ (reference sequence). Losses at the gene ends were 3 bases for V and 4 bases for J; bases not matched to a gene: 8. The CDR3 is 16 residues long. CDR3: CASSLGLQGNNEKLFF. The CDR3 bases are TGTGCCAGCAGCTTGGGTTTACAGGGGAATAATGAAAAACTGTTTTTT.

The rearrangement joins TRBV11-2 to TRBJ1-2; D is perhaps TRBD1 (6 bases). CDR3 length: 14 residues. The V gene's germline CDR1 is SGHAT and CDR2 FQNNGV. V lost 5 bases and J lost 4, with 14 bases in between. CDR3 residues: CASSTATGTYGYTF. As DNA, the CDR3 is TGTGCCAGCAGCACAGCGACAGGCACCTATGGCTACACCTTC.

V and J are TRBV25-1 and TRBJ1-3; unclear D gene. Germline CDR1 and CDR2: MGHDK and SYGVNS. The CDR3 sequence is 14 residues long. V was clipped by 7 bases and J by 4 bases, with 14 bases between them. The CDR3 is CASTVSLYGNTIYF. CDR3 nucleotide sequence: TGTGCCAGCACGGTCTCTCTGTACGGAAACACCATATATTTT.

The sample holds one count of this clone. The rearrangement joins TRBV12-3 or TRBV12-4 to TRBJ2-7, with no clear D. This CDR3 contains 12 residues. Trimming pared 0 bases from V and 5 bases from J, leaving 5 bases between. The CDR3 is CASSLAVNEQYF. Written as DNA, the CDR3 is TGTGCCAGCAGTTTAGCTGTTAACGAGCAGTACTTC.

As DNA, the CDR3 is TGTGCCAGCATCCAGGGGAACACTGAAGCTTTCTTT. Protein product: CASIQGNTEAFF. This chain connects TRBV6-5 to TRBJ1-1, with D possibly TRBD1 on 5 matching bases. Trimming took 7 bases from V and 1 from J, leaving 7 bases between them. CDR1 and CDR2 from the germline V gene are MNHEY and SVGAGI. The CDR3 contains 12 residues.

In its sample, this clone was seen once. One junction end does not reproduce the germline sequence, and a read error may be involved. V gene TRBV28 combines with J gene TRBJ1-2; 8 nucleotides align to TRBD1. The germline V gene has CDR1 MDHEN and CDR2 SYDVKM. This CDR3 spans 13 amino acids. Here the CDR3 DNA reads TGTGCCAGCAGTTTGGGAGGCAGGGGGCTAAGGGGCTTC. Its protein product is CASSLGGRGLRGF.

This chain links TRBV19 with TRBJ2-1, with 10 bases aligning to TRBD2. V was pared by 3 bases and J by 5 bases, with 4 bases of the junction left unmatched. Germline CDR1 is LNHDA and CDR2 is SQIVND (reference sequence). The CDR3 contains 15 residues. The CDR3 nucleotides read TGTGCCAGTAGTATTGGACTAGCGGCCAACAATGAGCAGTTCTTC. Translation: CASSIGLAANNEQFF.

The chain carries TRBV9 and TRBJ2-6; D gene ambiguous. Germline V lookup: CDR1 SGDLS, CDR2 YYNGEE. The CDR3 contains 14 residues. The ends were cut back, 3 bases at V and 2 bases at J, with 6 bases in the middle. The CDR3 reads CASSAQTGANVLTF. CDR3 nucleotides: TGTGCCAGCAGCGCACAGACTGGGGCCAACGTCCTGACTTTC.

The chain couples TRBV9 to TRBJ2-2, with 14 bases identical to TRBD2. This CDR3 region has 17 residues. Trimming took 0 bases from V and 7 from J; bases not matched to a gene: 5. The germline V gene encodes CDR1 SGDLS and CDR2 YYNGEE. The CDR3 is CASSVEGLAGVVGELFF. CDR3 coding DNA: TGTGCCAGCAGCGTAGAGGGACTAGCGGGAGTCGTCGGGGAGCTGTTTTTT.

CDR3 DNA: TGTGCCACCAGTGACCCCACCGGGACACCCAATGAGCAGTTCTTC. Protein product: CATSDPTGTPNEQFF. V usage is TRBV24-1 and J usage is TRBJ2-1, with D possibly being TRBD1 (6 bases). The germline CDR1 and CDR2 sequences are KGHDR and SFDVKD. CDR3 size: 15 residues. Trimming took 4 bases from V and 6 from J, leaving 15 bases between them.

V and J are TRBV4-3 and TRBJ1-2, with 9 bases aligning to TRBD1. V dropped 0 bases and J dropped 6; count of bases not matched to a gene: 8. The germline gives CDR1 LGHNA, CDR2 YSLEER. This CDR3 is 16 amino acids long. CDR3 protein: CASSQDQTGGRDGYTF. The CDR3 coding sequence is TGCGCCAGCAGCCAAGATCAAACAGGGGGCCGGGATGGCTACACCTTC.

The gene calls are TRBV25-1 and TRBJ1-4, with TRBD1 matching over 9 bases. Per the germline V gene, CDR1 is MGHDK and CDR2 is SYGVNS. CDR3 length: 13 amino acids. J gave up 6 bases and V 6 bases, and 2 bases lay outside the gene matches. The CDR3 nucleotides read TGTGCCAGCAGGAGACAGGGGGATGAAAAACTGTTTTTT. It specifies CASRRQGDEKLFF.

The CDR3 spells CASSQDLAGTYNEQFF. CDR3 DNA: TGTGCCAGCAGCCAAGATCTAGCGGGAACCTACAATGAGCAGTTCTTC. The chain is built from TRBV4-2 and TRBJ2-1; TRBD2 matches at 9 bases. With V trimmed by 0 bases and J by 2 bases, 2 bases remained unmatched. In germline, CDR1 is LGHNA, CDR2 YNFKEQ. The CDR3 loop spans 16 amino acids.

V and J are TRBV18 and TRBJ2-2; 7 positions match TRBD1. J lost 1 base, V lost 5 bases, and 1 base had no gene match. The V gene's germline CDR1 is KGHSH and CDR2 LQKENI. The CDR3 sequence is 14 residues long. CDR3 amino acids: CASSAGGNTGELFF. CDR3 in DNA: TGTGCCAGCTCAGCAGGGGGGAACACCGGGGAGCTGTTTTTT.

The chain combines TRBV5-1 with TRBJ1-1; 9 bases map to TRBD1. V gave up 4 bases and J gave up 4 bases; unmatched junction bases: 5. The CDR3 sequence is 14 residues long. Germline V lookup: CDR1 SGHRS, CDR2 YFSETQ. CDR3 nucleotide sequence: TGCGCCAGCAGCGGGACAGGGCCTGGCACTGAAGCTTTCTTT. Protein product: CASSGTGPGTEAFF.

This clone occurred once. The rearrangement links TRBV5-1 to TRBJ1-1; TRBD1 is a possible D gene (6 bases). The CDR3 totals 14 residues. Germline V gene data show CDR1 as SGHRS and CDR2 as YFSETQ. Trimming left V 3 bases short and J 7 bases short, with 16 bases between. The CDR3 nucleotides are TGCGCCAGCAGCTCTCAGGGGTCCGGAGTTGAAGCTTTCTTT. Its translation: CASSSQGSGVEAFF. The variable domain in full, completed from reference TRBV5-1 and TRBJ1-1, reads KAGVTQTPRYLIKTRGQQVTLSCSPISGHRSVSWYQQTPGQGLQFLFEYFSETQRNKGNFPGRFSGRQFSNSRSEMNVSTLELGDSALYLCASSSQGSGVEAFFGQGTRLTVV.